One sample yielded the 3 T cell receptor beta chains listed below, sequenced in a study of T cell clones after liver transplantation. Libraries were prepared by immunoSEQ multiplex PCR; TCRdb keeps only in-frame clonotypes and omits some of them. The sample shows about 120,000 clones, about nine tenths of them seen only once. The sample in question was CD4+ T cells from blood, obtained 12 months after liver transplant. These receptors were collected from a human patient who received a liver transplant. The graft donor may have contributed some T cells.

The rearrangement uses TRBV6-6 and TRBJ2-7, with 7 bases that match TRBD1. After removal of 0 bases from V and 1 base from J, the junction contained 3 bases not matched to a gene. This CDR3 comprises 15 residues. Germline V CDR1 and CDR2: MNHNY, SVGAGI (reference sequence). The CDR3 protein is CASSYSKQGSYEQYF. The CDR3 DNA sequence: TGTGCCAGCAGTTACTCGAAACAGGGGTCCTACGAGCAGTACTTC.

There are a few counts of this clone. The gene calls are TRBV2 and TRBJ2-7; D not certain. The germline CDR1 and CDR2 sequences are SNHLY and FYNNEI. The CDR3 contains 13 residues. Trimming stripped 5 bases from V and 2 bases from J, with 10 bases between. CDR3: CASSYISPYEQYF. For the CDR3, the DNA is TGTGCCAGCAGTTATATTTCCCCCTACGAGCAGTACTTC.

V and J are TRBV6-5 and TRBJ2-1, with 9 bases that match TRBD2. V lost 4 bases to trimming and J lost 8 bases; unmatched junction nucleotides: 12. CDR3 length equals 16 residues. The V gene's germline CDR1 is MNHEY and CDR2 SVGAGI. CDR3 loop: CASSSSASGIVDEQFF. The CDR3 region has the DNA TGTGCCAGCAGTTCCTCGGCTAGCGGGATTGTTGATGAGCAGTTCTTC.